These T cell receptor beta chains were read from a single sample in a study of T-cell reconstitution after alpha-beta-depleted transplantation in children. TCRdb reprocessed the PCR reads with MiXCR, giving one entry per CDR3 protein. The sample lists hundreds of thousands of distinct CDR3 sequences; about 12% were seen once. Sequencing used PBMCs, obtained before TCRalphabeta/CD19-depleted stem cell transplant. The receptor source for this set is a girl aged 2-9 years with congenital amegakaryocytic thrombocytopenia, due to receive a stem cell transplant. Each CDR3 is given with its conserved first and last residue. The order of the fields is J gene, D gene, clone size, V gene, CDR3 protein, CDR3 DNA. A D gene is named only where the DNA matches it firmly. Clone sizes are given selectively: once, few, many, or a class where the clone is expanded.

>TRBJ1-2|-|many|TRBV12-3/TRBV12-4
CASRPGGAPVGYTF
TGTGCCAGCCGTCCCGGCGGAGCCCCGGTGGGCTACACCTTC
>TRBJ2-3|-|few|TRBV7-8
CASSDSGEDTQYF
TGTGCCAGCAGCGATTCGGGAGAAGATACGCAGTATTTT
>TRBJ2-7|TRBD2|-|TRBV29-1
CSVGGGRYEQYF
TGCAGCGTTGGGGGAGGGCGGTACGAGCAGTACTTC
>TRBJ2-7|-|many|TRBV20-1
CSARRDFYEQYF
TGCAGTGCTAGGCGGGACTTCTACGAGCAGTACTTC
>TRBJ2-7|TRBD1|-|TRBV5-1
CASSGSRDRGRYEQYF
TGCGCCAGCAGCGGAAGCCGGGACAGGGGACGTTACGAGCAGTACTTC
>TRBJ2-7|-|many|TRBV5-1
CASSLVVLTGQIYEQYF
TGCGCCAGCAGCTTGGTGGTGTTGACGGGCCAAATCTACGAGCAGTACTTC
>TRBJ2-2|-|-|TRBV28
CASVGTNTGELFF
TGTGCCAGCGTCGGGACGAACACCGGGGAGCTGTTTTTT
>TRBJ2-7|-|-|TRBV12-3/TRBV12-4
CASSGDGDEQYF
TGTGCCAGCAGCGGGGACGGCGACGAGCAGTACTTC
>TRBJ2-7|-|few|TRBV12-3/TRBV12-4
CASSFSPLYEQYF
TGTGCCAGCAGTTTTTCCCCCCTCTACGAGCAGTACTTC
>TRBJ2-5|-|-|TRBV3-1
CASRRLALARSSETQYF
TGTGCCAGCAGACGATTAGCGCTAGCGAGGTCCTCAGAGACCCAGTACTTC
>TRBJ2-3|-|-|TRBV28
CAIEVATDTQSF
TGTGCCATCGAGGTGGCCACAGATACGCAGTCTTTT
>TRBJ2-1|TRBD1|-|TRBV3-1
CASSQEGTAYHNEQFF
TGTGCCAGCAGCCAAGAGGGGACAGCCTACCACAATGAGCAGTTCTTC
>TRBJ2-3|-|-|TRBV7-9
CASGVGDTQYF
TGTGCCAGCGGGGTCGGAGATACGCAGTATTTT
>TRBJ2-7|-|-|TRBV20-1
CSATPRIGPTYEQYF
TGCAGTGCTACCCCCCGGATTGGACCCACCTACGAGCAGTACTTC
>TRBJ2-7|-|few|TRBV4-1
CASSQTFDRNYEQYF
TGCGCCAGCAGCCAAACGTTTGACAGAAACTACGAGCAGTACTTC
>TRBJ2-3|TRBD2|-|TRBV6-5
CASSYISGCITDTQYF
TGTGCCAGCAGTTATATTAGCGGGTGCATAACAGATACGCAGTATTTT
>TRBJ2-7|-|-|TRBV14
CASSQVGDPPSYEQYF
TGTGCCAGCAGCCAAGTGGGGGACCCCCCTTCCTACGAGCAGTACTTC
>TRBJ2-7|-|many|TRBV3-1
CASSREGAYYEQYF
TGTGCCAGCAGCCGCGAAGGGGCCTACTACGAGCAGTACTTC
>TRBJ2-7|-|-|TRBV5-1
CASSLSTGQPLPTYEQYF
TGCGCCAGCAGCTTGTCAACGGGACAACCACTCCCCACCTACGAGCAGTACTTC
>TRBJ1-5|-|many|TRBV5-1
CASSLDGAGNQPQHF
TGCGCCAGCAGCTTGGATGGTGCAGGGAATCAGCCCCAGCATTTT